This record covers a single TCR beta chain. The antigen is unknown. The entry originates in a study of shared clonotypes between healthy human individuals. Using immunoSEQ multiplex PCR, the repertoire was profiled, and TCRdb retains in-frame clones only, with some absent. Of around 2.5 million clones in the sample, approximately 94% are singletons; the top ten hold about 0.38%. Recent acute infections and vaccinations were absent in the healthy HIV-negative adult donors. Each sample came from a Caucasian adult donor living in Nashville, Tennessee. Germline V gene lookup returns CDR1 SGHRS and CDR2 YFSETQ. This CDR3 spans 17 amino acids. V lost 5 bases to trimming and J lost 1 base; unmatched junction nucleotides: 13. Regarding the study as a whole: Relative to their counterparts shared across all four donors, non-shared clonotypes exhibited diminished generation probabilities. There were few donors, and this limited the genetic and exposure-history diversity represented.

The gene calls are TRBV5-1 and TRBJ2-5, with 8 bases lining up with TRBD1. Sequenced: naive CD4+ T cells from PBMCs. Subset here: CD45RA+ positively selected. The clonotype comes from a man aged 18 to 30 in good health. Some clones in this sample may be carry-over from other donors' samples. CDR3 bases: TGCGCCAGCAGGTTTACTCCAGGGGGCGGCCTCCAAGAGACCCAGTACTTC. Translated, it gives CASRFTPGGGLQETQYF. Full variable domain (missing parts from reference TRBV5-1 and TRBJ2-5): KAGVTQTPRYLIKTRGQQVTLSCSPISGHRSVSWYQQTPGQGLQFLFEYFSETQRNKGNFPGRFSGRQFSNSRSEMNVSTLELGDSALYLCASRFTPGGGLQETQYFGPGTRLLVL.